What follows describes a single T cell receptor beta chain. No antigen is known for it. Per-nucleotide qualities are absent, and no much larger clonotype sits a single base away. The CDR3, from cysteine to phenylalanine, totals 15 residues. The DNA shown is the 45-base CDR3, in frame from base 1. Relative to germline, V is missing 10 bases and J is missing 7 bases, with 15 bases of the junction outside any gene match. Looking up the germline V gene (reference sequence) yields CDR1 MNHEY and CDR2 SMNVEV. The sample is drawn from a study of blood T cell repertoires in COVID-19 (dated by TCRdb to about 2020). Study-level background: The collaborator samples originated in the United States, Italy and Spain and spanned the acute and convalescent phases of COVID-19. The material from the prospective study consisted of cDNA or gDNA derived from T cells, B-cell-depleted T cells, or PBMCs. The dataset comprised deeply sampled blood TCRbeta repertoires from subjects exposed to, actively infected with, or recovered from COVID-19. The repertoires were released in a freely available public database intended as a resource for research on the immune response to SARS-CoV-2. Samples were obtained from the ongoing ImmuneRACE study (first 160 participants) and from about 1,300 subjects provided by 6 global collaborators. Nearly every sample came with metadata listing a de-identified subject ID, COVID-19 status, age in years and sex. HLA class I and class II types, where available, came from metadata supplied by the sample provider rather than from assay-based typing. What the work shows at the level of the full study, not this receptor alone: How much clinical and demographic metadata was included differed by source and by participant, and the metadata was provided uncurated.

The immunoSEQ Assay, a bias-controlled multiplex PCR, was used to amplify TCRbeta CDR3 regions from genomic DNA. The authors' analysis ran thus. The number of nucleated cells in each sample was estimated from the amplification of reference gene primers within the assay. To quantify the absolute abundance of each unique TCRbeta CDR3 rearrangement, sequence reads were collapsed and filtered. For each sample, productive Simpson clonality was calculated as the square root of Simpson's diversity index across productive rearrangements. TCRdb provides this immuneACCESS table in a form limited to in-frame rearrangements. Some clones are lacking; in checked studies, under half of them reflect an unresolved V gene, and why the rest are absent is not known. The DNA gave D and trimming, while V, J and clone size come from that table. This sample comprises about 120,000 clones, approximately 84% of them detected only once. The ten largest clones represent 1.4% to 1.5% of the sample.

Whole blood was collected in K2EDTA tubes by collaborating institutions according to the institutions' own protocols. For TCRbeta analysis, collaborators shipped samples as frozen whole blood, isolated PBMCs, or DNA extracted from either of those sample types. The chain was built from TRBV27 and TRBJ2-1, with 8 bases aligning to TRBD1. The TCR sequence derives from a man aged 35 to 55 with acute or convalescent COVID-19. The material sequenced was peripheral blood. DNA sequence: TGTGCCACCTCGTTGGACAGGGAGGAATGGAATGAGCAGTTCTTC. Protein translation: CATSLDREEWNEQFF.